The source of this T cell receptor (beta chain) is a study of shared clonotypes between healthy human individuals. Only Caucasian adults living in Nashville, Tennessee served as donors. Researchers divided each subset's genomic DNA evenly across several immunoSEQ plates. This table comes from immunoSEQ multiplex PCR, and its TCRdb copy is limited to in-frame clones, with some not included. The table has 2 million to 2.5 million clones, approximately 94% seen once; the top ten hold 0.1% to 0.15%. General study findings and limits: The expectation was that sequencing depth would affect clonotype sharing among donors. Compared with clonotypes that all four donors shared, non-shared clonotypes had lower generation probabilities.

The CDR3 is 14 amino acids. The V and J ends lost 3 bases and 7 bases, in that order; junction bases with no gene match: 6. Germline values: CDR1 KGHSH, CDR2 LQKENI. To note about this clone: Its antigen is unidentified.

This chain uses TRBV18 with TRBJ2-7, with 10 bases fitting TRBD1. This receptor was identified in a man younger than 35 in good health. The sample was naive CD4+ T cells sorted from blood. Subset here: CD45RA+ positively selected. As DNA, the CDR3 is TGTGCCAGCTCACCGCCGGGACAGGGGTGGGAGCAGTACTTC. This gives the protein CASSPPGQGWEQYF.